This TCR beta chain stems from a study of T cell responses to AZD1222 COVID-19 vaccine. Regarding the study as a whole: Dominant at 160-218 and 743-854, vaccine-associated CD4 TCRs also spanned spike.

The CDR3 is 12 amino acids. The germline V gene has CDR1 SGDLS and CDR2 YYNGEE. V lost 0 bases and J lost 8, with 8 bases in between. Concerning this clone itself: Its antigen is still unknown.

The assay was immunoSEQ multiplex PCR, and TCRdb's table has in-frame clones only and misses some. Seen here are approximately 110,000 clones, roughly 80% observed once, and the top ten hold about 9.4%. This receptor was taken from an adult in good health. Sequencing used peripheral blood, obtained on day 0 of AZD1222 vaccination. The chain joins TRBV9 to TRBJ1-2, with D unresolved. The CDR3 DNA sequence: TGTGCCAGCAGCGTAGGATCGCGGGGCTACACCTTC. It encodes CASSVGSRGYTF.